These 10 T cell receptor beta chains came from one sample sequenced in a study of shared clonotypes between healthy human individuals. Using immunoSEQ multiplex PCR, the repertoire was profiled, and TCRdb retains in-frame clones only, with some absent. The sample yields 400,000 to 600,000 clones, about 79% seen once. The specimen sequenced was PBMCs. The receptors were sampled from a woman between 35 and 50 years old in good health. Some clones in this sample may be carry-over from other donors' samples.

The rearrangement links TRBV5-1 to TRBJ2-3; 8 bases are shared with TRBD1. Germline V gene data show CDR1 as SGHRS and CDR2 as YFSETQ. The CDR3 totals 17 residues. J gave up 0 bases and V 4 bases, and 10 bases lay outside the gene matches. CDR3 nucleotide sequence: TGCGCCAGCAGCCCGAGGACAGGGCCACCTAGCACAGATACGCAGTATTTT. This encodes CASSPRTGPPSTDTQYF.

The gene calls are TRBV28 and TRBJ1-2, with 9 bases fitting TRBD1. Germline CDR1 is MDHEN and CDR2 is SYDVKM. The V segment lost 10 bases and the J segment 7 bases; nucleotides outside the gene matches: 10. The CDR3 is made up of 13 amino acids. The CDR3 is CATLKQGAIGYTF. The DNA for the CDR3 is TGTGCCACCCTCAAACAGGGGGCTATTGGCTACACCTTC.

This clone has just a few counts. The chain carries TRBV4-1 and TRBJ2-7; 9 nucleotides match TRBD2. V trimming: 0 bases; J trimming: 7 bases; junction bases outside the gene matches: 7. Germline V gene data show CDR1 as MGHRA and CDR2 as YSYEKL. The CDR3 contains 15 residues. CDR3 sequence (DNA): TGCGCCAGCAGCCAAGACGGCGCGGGAGGGCGTGAGCAGTACTTC. It is translated as CASSQDGAGGREQYF.

The chain is built from TRBV7-2 and TRBJ2-1; 10 bases match TRBD2. Germline trimming cut 2 bases from V and 7 bases from J; bases unmatched to any gene: 8. Germline V gene data show CDR1 as SGHTA and CDR2 as FQGNSA. The CDR3 extends over 16 amino acids. The CDR3 sequence is CASSLSGRAPWNEQFF. The CDR3 DNA sequence: TGTGCCAGCAGCTTAAGCGGGAGGGCGCCCTGGAATGAGCAGTTCTTC.

The rearrangement joins TRBV7-9 to TRBJ2-1; 8 nucleotides line up with TRBD2. Germline V gene lookup returns CDR1 SEHNR and CDR2 FQNEAQ (reference sequence). Unmatched junction bases numbered 15, after V lost 5 bases and J lost 12 bases. The CDR3 extends over 15 amino acids. The CDR3 DNA reads as TGTGCCAGCAGCCCACTAGCGGCCTCCACAACGGGGCAGTTCTTC. Its translation is CASSPLAASTTGQFF.

This clone was detected once. CDR3 sequence reads: CASSLELGRAQETQYF. The CDR3 nucleotides read TGTGCCAGCAGCTTGGAGCTCGGGAGGGCCCAAGAGACCCAGTACTTC. V is TRBV5-6 and J is TRBJ2-5; 8 bases align to TRBD2. Per germline, CDR1 SGHDT and CDR2 YYEEEE. V was pared by 0 bases and J by 1 base, with 5 bases of the junction left unmatched. This CDR3 comprises 16 residues.

This clone was seen only once. This chain links TRBV10-3 with TRBJ2-3, with TRBD2 as a possible D gene (6 bases). Trimming pared 11 bases from V and 1 base from J, leaving 19 bases between. This CDR3 has 15 amino acids. Looked up from germline, CDR1 is ENHRY and CDR2 is SYGVKD. The CDR3, as DNA: TGTGCCTCAACAAGGAGGGGTTATGGCACAGATACGCAGTATTTT. Translating gives CASTRRGYGTDTQYF.

This clone was observed a handful of times. The chain joins TRBV7-3 to TRBJ1-1; D is uncertain. The CDR3 is made up of 13 amino acids. Germline values: CDR1 SGHTA, CDR2 FQGTGA. Trimming removed 2 bases from V and 4 bases from J, with 8 bases in between. CDR3 loop: CASSLLGGTEAFF. The CDR3 DNA reads TGTGCCAGCAGCTTACTCGGTGGCACTGAAGCTTTCTTT.

The J gene is TRBJ2-7, the V gene TRBV2; a possible D gene is TRBD1 (6 bases). This CDR3 has 13 residues. In germline, CDR1 is SNHLY, CDR2 FYNNEI. Trimming pared 8 bases from V and 2 bases from J, leaving 13 bases between. CDR3 in DNA: TGTGCCAGCGCAGACAGGCGTCCCTACGAGCAGTACTTC. This encodes CASADRRPYEQYF.

This chain joins TRBV4-1 and TRBJ2-1, with D hard to call. The ends were cut back, 3 bases at V and 6 bases at J, with 9 bases in the middle. This CDR3 comprises 13 residues. The germline gives CDR1 MGHRA, CDR2 YSYEKL. As DNA, the CDR3 is TGCGCCAGCAGCCAGGACCCGATCAATGAGCAGTTCTTC. It translates to CASSQDPINEQFF.